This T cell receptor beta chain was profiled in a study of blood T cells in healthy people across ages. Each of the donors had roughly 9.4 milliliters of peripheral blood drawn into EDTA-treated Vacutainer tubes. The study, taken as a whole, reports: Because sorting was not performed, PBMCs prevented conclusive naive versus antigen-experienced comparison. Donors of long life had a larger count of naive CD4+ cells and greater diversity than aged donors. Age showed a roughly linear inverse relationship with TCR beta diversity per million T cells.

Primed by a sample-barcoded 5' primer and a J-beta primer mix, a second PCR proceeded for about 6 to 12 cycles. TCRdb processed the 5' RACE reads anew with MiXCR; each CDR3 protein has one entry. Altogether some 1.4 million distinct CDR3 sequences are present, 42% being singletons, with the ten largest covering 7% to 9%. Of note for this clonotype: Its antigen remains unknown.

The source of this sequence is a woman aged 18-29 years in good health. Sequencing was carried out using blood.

As DNA, the CDR3 is TGCGCCAGCAGAGGTGACACTCTAGGGGGCAGTTATGGCTACACCTTC. It is translated as CASRGDTLGGSYGYTF. The chain uses TRBV10-2 and TRBJ1-2, with TRBD1 identical over 7 bases. The V segment lost 6 bases and the J segment 5 bases; nucleotides outside the gene matches: 15. This CDR3 region has 16 residues. Germline-derived CDR1 and CDR2 are WSHSY and SAAADI.